This T cell receptor beta chain was retrieved from a study of metastatic and nonmetastatic thyroid tumors. Study-level background: Comparison of repertoires was carried out across blood and tumor or nodule tissue from malignant and benign thyroid patients.

In the original processing: Clinicopathological groups of papillary thyroid cancer showed CDR3 differences that were used to build a distant-metastasis classifier. With MiXCR, TCRdb reprocessed the PCR reads. Clone size and V and J calls follow TCRdb, not the original study. The profile shows about 92,000 clones, 14% to 15% of them singletons. Before thyroid surgery, none of the patients had received any treatment. The germline CDR1 and CDR2 sequences are GTSNPN and SVGIG (reference sequence). This CDR3 region has 15 residues. Turning to this clone: Compared with germline, one end of the junction differs, possibly owing to a read error. Other DNA sequences in the sample encode the same CDR3.

J is TRBJ2-3 and V is TRBV30, with TRBD2 matching over 11 bases. Sample: blood. This TCR was recovered from a female donor with papillary thyroid cancer or a benign thyroid nodule (not recorded which). Some clones in this sample may be carry-over from other donors' samples. The CDR3 nucleotides are TGTGCCTGGGGGCTAGCGGGGGGTAGCACGGATACGCAGTATTTT. Translated: CAWGLAGGSTDTQYF.